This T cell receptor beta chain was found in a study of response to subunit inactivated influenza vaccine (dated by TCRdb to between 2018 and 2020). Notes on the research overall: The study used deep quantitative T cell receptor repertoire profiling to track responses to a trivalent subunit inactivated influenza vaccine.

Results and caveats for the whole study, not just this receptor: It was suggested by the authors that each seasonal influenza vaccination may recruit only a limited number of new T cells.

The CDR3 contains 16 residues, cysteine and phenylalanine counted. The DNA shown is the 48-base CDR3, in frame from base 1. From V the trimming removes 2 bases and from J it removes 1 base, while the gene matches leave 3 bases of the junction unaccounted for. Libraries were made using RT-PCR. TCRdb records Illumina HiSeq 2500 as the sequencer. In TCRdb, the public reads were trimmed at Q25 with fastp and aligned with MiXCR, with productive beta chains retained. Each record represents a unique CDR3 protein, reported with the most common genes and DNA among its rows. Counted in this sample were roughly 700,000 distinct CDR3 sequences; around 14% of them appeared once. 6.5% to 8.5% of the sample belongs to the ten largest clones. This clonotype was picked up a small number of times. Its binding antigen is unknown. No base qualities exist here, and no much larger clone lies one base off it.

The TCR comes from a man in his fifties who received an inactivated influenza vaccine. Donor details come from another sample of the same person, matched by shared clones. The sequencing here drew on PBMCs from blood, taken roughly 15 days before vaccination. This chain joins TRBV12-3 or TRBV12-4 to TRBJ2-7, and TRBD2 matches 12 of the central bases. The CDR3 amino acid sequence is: CASSLRGLAGSYEQYF. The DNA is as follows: TGTGCCAGCAGTTTAAGGGGACTAGCGGGTTCCTACGAGCAGTACTTC.